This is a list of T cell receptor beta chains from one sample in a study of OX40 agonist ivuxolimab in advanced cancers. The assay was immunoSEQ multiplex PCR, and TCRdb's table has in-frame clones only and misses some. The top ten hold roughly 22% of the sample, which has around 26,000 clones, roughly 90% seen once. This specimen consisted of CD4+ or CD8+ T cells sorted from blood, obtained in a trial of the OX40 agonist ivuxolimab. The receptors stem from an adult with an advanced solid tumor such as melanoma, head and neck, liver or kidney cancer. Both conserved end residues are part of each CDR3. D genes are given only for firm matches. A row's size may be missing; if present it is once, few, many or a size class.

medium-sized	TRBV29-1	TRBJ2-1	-	TGCAGCGTTGTCAGGCCGAACTCCTACAATGAGCAGTTCTTC	CSVVRPNSYNEQFF
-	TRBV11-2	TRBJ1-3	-	TGTGCCAGCAGTGAAGACGGAAACACCATATATTTT	CASSEDGNTIYF
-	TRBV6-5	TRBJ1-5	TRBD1	TGTGCCAGCAGCCCAGGGGGAGGACAGCCCCAGCATTTT	CASSPGGGQPQHF
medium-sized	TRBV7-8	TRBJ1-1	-	TGTGCCAGCAGCTTAGAAGCGGGTGGGGTCACTGAAGCTTTCTTT	CASSLEAGGVTEAFF
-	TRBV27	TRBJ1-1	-	TGTGCCAGCAGTTTAGGGGCAGGACTGAACACTGAAGCTTTCTTT	CASSLGAGLNTEAFF
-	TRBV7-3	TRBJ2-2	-	TGTGCCAGCAGCTTAGGGGTCGGAACCGGGGAGCTGTTTTTT	CASSLGVGTGELFF
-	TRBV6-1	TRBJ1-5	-	TGTGCCAGCAGTGAAGGGATTTATAGCAATCAGCCCCAGCATTTT	CASSEGIYSNQPQHF
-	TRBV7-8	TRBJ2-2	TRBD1	TGTGCCAGCAGAAGGACAGGACCCTCCGCGAACACCGGGGAGCTGTTTTTT	CASRRTGPSANTGELFF
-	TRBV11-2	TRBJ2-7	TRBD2	TGTGCCAGCAGCTTAGATAGCCTAGCGGGGAGGAGTGGGATCTACGAGCAGTACTTC	CASSLDSLAGRSGIYEQYF
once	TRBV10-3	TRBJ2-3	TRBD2	TGTGCCATCAGTGAGTCTGTAGCGGGGGGGTCAGATACGCAGTATTTT	CAISESVAGGSDTQYF
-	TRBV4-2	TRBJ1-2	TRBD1	TGTGCCAGCAGCCCAGAGGAGGGGGCATTTGGCTACACCTTC	CASSPEEGAFGYTF
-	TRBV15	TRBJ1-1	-	TGTGCCACCAGCCCAAGGCGGGAGAACACTGAAGCTTTCTTT	CATSPRRENTEAFF
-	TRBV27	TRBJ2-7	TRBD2	TGTGCCAGCAGCCTAGGGAGGGGCTACGAGCAGTACTTC	CASSLGRGYEQYF
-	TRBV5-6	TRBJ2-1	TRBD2	TGTGCCAGCAGCCCACCTAGCGGGTCCTACAATGAGCAGTTCTTC	CASSPPSGSYNEQFF
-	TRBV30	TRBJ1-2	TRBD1	TGTGCCTGGCAGACAGGGGGGTGGGGATATGGCTACACCTTC	CAWQTGGWGYGYTF
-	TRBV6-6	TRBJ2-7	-	TGTGCCAGCAGTTACCCGACAGAAGCCTACGAGCAGTACTTC	CASSYPTEAYEQYF
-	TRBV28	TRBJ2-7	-	TGTGCCAGCAGTTTAGGGAGGAGCTCCTACGAGCAGTACTTC	CASSLGRSSYEQYF
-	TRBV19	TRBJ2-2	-	TGTGCCAGTAGTATCATGGGGGAGTCGAACACCGGGGAGCTGTTTTTT	CASSIMGESNTGELFF
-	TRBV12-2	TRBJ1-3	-	TGTGCAAGTCGCTTAGCTGGGAACGCGGGAAACACCATATATTTT	CASRLAGNAGNTIYF
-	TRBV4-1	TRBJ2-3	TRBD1	TGCGCCAGCAGCCAATGGACAGGGGGCACAGATACGCAGTATTTT	CASSQWTGGTDTQYF
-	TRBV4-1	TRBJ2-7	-	TGCGCCAGCAGCCAAGGGGCCTCGAACCTTGACGAGCAGTACTTC	CASSQGASNLDEQYF
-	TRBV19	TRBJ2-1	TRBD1	TGTGCCAGTAGTCCCTCGACAGGGTGGAATGAGCAGTTCTTC	CASSPSTGWNEQFF
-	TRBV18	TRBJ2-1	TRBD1	TGTGCCAGCTCCCTCTCGGGACAGGGATCGAGTGAGCAGTTCTTC	CASSLSGQGSSEQFF
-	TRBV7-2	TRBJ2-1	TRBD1	TGTGCCAGCAGCTTAGGGGGACAGGGATACAATGAGCAGTTCTTC	CASSLGGQGYNEQFF
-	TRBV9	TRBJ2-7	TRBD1	TGTGCCAGCAGCGGCCGGGACAGGGAAACCCACGAGCAGTACTTC	CASSGRDRETHEQYF
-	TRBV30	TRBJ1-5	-	TGTGCCTGGACCTCTACAGGGCTGAATCAGCCCCAGCATTTT	CAWTSTGLNQPQHF
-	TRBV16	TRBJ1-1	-	TGTGCCAGCAGCCAATGGCAAACTGAAGCTTTCTTT	CASSQWQTEAFF
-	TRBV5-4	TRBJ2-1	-	TGTGCCAGCAGCTTGGGAGGGATGGGGTCCTACAATGAGCAGTTCTTC	CASSLGGMGSYNEQFF
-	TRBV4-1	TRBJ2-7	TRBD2	TGCGCCAGCTCTAATACGGGGACTAGCGGACGGGAGCAGTACTTC	CASSNTGTSGREQYF
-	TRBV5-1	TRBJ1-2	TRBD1	TGCGCCAGCAGCTCTGGGACAGGGGATGGGTATGGCTACACCTTC	CASSSGTGDGYGYTF
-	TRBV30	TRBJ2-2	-	TGTGCCTGGAGGGGCATCGGGGAGCTGTTTTTT	CAWRGIGELFF
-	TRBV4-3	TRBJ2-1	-	TGCGCCAGCAGCCAAGAAGTGGGCAGTTTGGATGAGCAGTTCTTC	CASSQEVGSLDEQFF
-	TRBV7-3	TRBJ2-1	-	TGTGCCAGCAGCCCTATGTTTGGAAGCTCCTACAATGAGCAGTTCTTC	CASSPMFGSSYNEQFF